The 26 T cell receptor beta chains listed next were all sequenced from one sample in a study of cytomegalovirus exposure and HLA in healthy donors. In the PCR, 60 Vbeta and 13 Jbeta primers were used. The protocol was immunoSEQ multiplex PCR, while the TCRdb copy is restricted to in-frame clones and leaves out a portion. The sample has over 100,000 clones, over 65% seen once. The sequenced sample was PBMCs. These receptors originate from a woman aged 40 to 50 in good health and CMV-seropositive.

The J gene is TRBJ1-3, the V gene TRBV28; 8 nucleotides agree with TRBD1. CDR1 MDHEN and CDR2 SYDVKM come from the germline V gene. V dropped 3 bases and J dropped 1; count of bases not matched to a gene: 5. The CDR3 has 16 residues. The CDR3 region is CASSFVQGASGNTIYF. The DNA of the CDR3 is TGTGCCAGCAGTTTTGTCCAGGGGGCTTCTGGAAACACCATATATTTT.

V is TRBV9 and J is TRBJ1-3, with 9 bases that match TRBD1. The germline V gene encodes CDR1 SGDLS and CDR2 YYNGEE. V lost 4 bases, J lost 4 bases, and 15 bases stayed unmatched. CDR3 length: 18 amino acids. The CDR3 nucleotides are TGTGCCAGCAGCATCCAGTCCGGGACAGGGTTTTCAGGAAACACCATATATTTT. Its translation: CASSIQSGTGFSGNTIYF.

This clone occurred once. This chain links TRBV2 with TRBJ2-7; 9 bases are shared with TRBD2. Trimming removed 2 bases from V and 4 bases from J; junction bases left unmatched: 6. CDR3 size: 15 residues. Germline values: CDR1 SNHLY, CDR2 FYNNEI. The CDR3 DNA reads as TGTGCCAGCAGTGAATCTCGGCGGGAGGGGTACGAGCAGTACTTC. Protein product: CASSESRREGYEQYF. Combining the CDR3 with reference TRBV2 and TRBJ2-7 gives the whole variable domain EPEVTQTPSHQVTQMGQEVILRCVPISNHLYFYWYRQILGQKVEFLVSFYNNEISEKSEIFDDQFSVERPDGSNFTLKIRSTKLEDSAMYFCASSESRREGYEQYFGPGTRLTVT.

V gene TRBV12-5 combines with J gene TRBJ2-1, with TRBD2 matching 7 bases. The V segment lost 1 base and the J segment 9 bases; nucleotides outside the gene matches: 3. The CDR3 is 13 amino acids. The V gene's germline CDR1 is LGHNT and CDR2 FRNRAP. The CDR3 DNA sequence: TGTGCTAGTGGTTTGGGGCCGGGAGGTGAGCAGTTCTTC. It yields the protein CASGLGPGGEQFF.

The chain recombines TRBV6-5 with TRBJ1-1; TRBD1 might be the D (6 bases). Germline V CDR1 and CDR2: MNHEY, SVGAGI. CDR3 length: 13 amino acids. V lost 2 bases and J lost 4, with 8 bases in between. The CDR3 reads CASSYAGVTEAFF. CDR3 nucleotides: TGTGCCAGCAGTTACGCAGGGGTCACTGAAGCTTTCTTT.

V is TRBV6-6 and J is TRBJ1-5; 7 bases are shared with TRBD1. Looked up from germline, CDR1 is MNHNY and CDR2 is SVGAGI (reference sequence). CDR3 length: 15 residues. V lost 7 bases, J lost 5 bases, and 11 bases stayed unmatched. The CDR3 loop reads CASNPPDRRDQPQHF. CDR3 DNA sequence: TGTGCCAGCAACCCTCCGGACAGGCGCGATCAGCCCCAGCATTTT.

The V call is TRBV5-1, the J call TRBJ2-7, with 13 nucleotides matching TRBD2. The CDR3 extends over 15 amino acids. Germline V gives CDR1 SGHRS, CDR2 YFSETQ. V was clipped by 4 bases and J by 3 bases; unmatched bases: 4. The CDR3 DNA is TGCGCCAGCAGCGGTGGACTAGCGGGGGTCTACGAGCAGTACTTC. This encodes CASSGGLAGVYEQYF. The full variable domain, its missing parts supplied by reference TRBV5-1 and TRBJ2-7, is KAGVTQTPRYLIKTRGQQVTLSCSPISGHRSVSWYQQTPGQGLQFLFEYFSETQRNKGNFPGRFSGRQFSNSRSEMNVSTLELGDSALYLCASSGGLAGVYEQYFGPGTRLTVT.

The rearrangement links TRBV7-3 to TRBJ2-7; 9 bases map to TRBD1. Per the germline V gene, CDR1 is SGHTA and CDR2 is FQGTGA. Trimming took 4 bases from V and 11 from J; bases not matched to a gene: 3. This CDR3 contains 11 residues. The CDR3 is CASSSGQGKYF. As DNA, the CDR3 is TGTGCCAGCAGCTCCGGACAGGGGAAGTACTTC.

The chain employs TRBV11-2 and TRBJ1-1; 9 bases line up with TRBD1. This CDR3 has 19 residues. Trimming took 6 bases from V and 0 from J; bases not matched to a gene: 17. CDR1 and CDR2 from the germline V gene are SGHAT and FQNNGV. DNA for the CDR3: TGTGCCAGCAGGAAACCGGGACAGGGCCCCGGAAAAATGAACACTGAAGCTTTCTTT. This gives the protein CASRKPGQGPGKMNTEAFF.

The table lists this clone with a few counts. This same CDR3 is encoded by further DNA sequences in the sample. The rearrangement links TRBV18 to TRBJ1-1; TRBD1 might be the D (5 bases). CDR3 size: 13 residues. Trimming cost V 2 bases and J 1 base, with 5 bases left between them. Germline V gives CDR1 KGHSH, CDR2 LQKENI. As DNA, the CDR3 is TGTGCCAGCTCACCAGGACAGAACACTGAAGCTTTCTTT. It yields the protein CASSPGQNTEAFF.

The chain joins TRBV19 to TRBJ2-7; 7 bases line up with TRBD2. The CDR3 is made up of 13 amino acids. V lost 7 bases, J lost 7 bases, and 10 bases stayed unmatched. Germline V gene data show CDR1 as LNHDA and CDR2 as SQIVND (reference sequence). The DNA of the CDR3 is TGTGCCAGTAACGACGGGGGGACGAGGGAGCAGTACTTC. Its protein is CASNDGGTREQYF.

DNA for the CDR3: TGCGCCAGCAGCCAAGATGGGGCTGATTCCTACGAGCAGTACTTC. This translates into CASSQDGADSYEQYF. This chain connects TRBV4-1 to TRBJ2-7; D is possibly TRBD1 (5 bases). The CDR3 runs 15 residues. Germline loops: CDR1 MGHRA, CDR2 YSYEKL. V dropped 0 bases and J dropped 1 base, with 10 bases sitting between them.

This clone has just a few counts. The chain recombines TRBV11-2 with TRBJ2-7; D perhaps matches TRBD2 (6 bases). CDR3 length equals 11 residues. The germline V and J ends were trimmed by 6 bases and 3 bases, with 6 bases remaining between them. Germline values: CDR1 SGHAT, CDR2 FQNNGV. CDR3 nucleotides: TGTGCCAGCAGGGGGGGCTACGAGCAGTACTTC. Translation gives CASRGGYEQYF.

This clone was recorded once. This chain links TRBV5-1 with TRBJ2-7, with D possibly TRBD2 on 6 matching bases. The V gene's germline CDR1 is SGHRS and CDR2 YFSETQ. This CDR3 is 14 amino acids long. Trimming pared 5 bases from V and 3 bases from J, leaving 15 bases between. The CDR3 is CASRLAGTNYEQYF. CDR3 DNA: TGCGCCAGCAGACTCGCGGGGACGAACTACGAGCAGTACTTC.

This clone was recorded a few times. This CDR3 is CASATGEVGTGELFF. DNA for the CDR3: TGTGCCAGCGCAACCGGGGAAGTGGGAACCGGGGAGCTGTTTTTT. The chain joins TRBV6-5 to TRBJ2-2; weak D call: TRBD2 (5 bases). Germline V gene lookup returns CDR1 MNHEY and CDR2 SVGAGI. Trimming took 8 bases from V and 5 from J, leaving 18 bases between them. The CDR3 consists of 15 residues.

The chain recombines TRBV29-1 with TRBJ2-2, with 7 nucleotides matching TRBD1. Germline V CDR1 and CDR2: SQVTM, ANQGSEA. J lost 3 bases, V lost 7 bases, and 5 bases had no gene match. This CDR3 comprises 13 residues. The CDR3 is CSAATGYTGELFF. The CDR3 DNA follows: TGCAGCGCTGCGACAGGGTACACCGGGGAGCTGTTTTTT.

The chain recombines TRBV19 with TRBJ1-5, with 8 positions matching TRBD1. Germline CDR1 reads LNHDA; CDR2 reads SQIVND (reference sequence). Trimming took 3 bases from V and 5 from J; bases not matched to a gene: 6. The CDR3 extends over 15 amino acids. CDR3 in DNA: TGTGCCAGTAGTATTAGGACAGGGAGCGATCAGCCCCAGCATTTT. It specifies CASSIRTGSDQPQHF.

This clone was recorded a few times. The genes are TRBV11-3 and TRBJ2-1; 11 nucleotides agree with TRBD2. This CDR3 spans 15 amino acids. The ends lost 5 bases at V and 5 bases at J; junction bases unmatched: 5. Germline V CDR1 and CDR2: SGHNT, YENEEA. CDR3 region: CASSQGLAENNEQFF. The CDR3 DNA sequence: TGTGCCAGCAGCCAGGGACTAGCGGAAAACAATGAGCAGTTCTTC.

The V and J genes are TRBV30 and TRBJ2-7; 8 bases are shared with TRBD1. Germline loops: CDR1 GTSNPN, CDR2 SVGIG (reference sequence). The CDR3 runs to 14 residues. V was clipped by 3 bases and J by 7 bases; unmatched bases: 11. Written as DNA, the CDR3 is TGTGCCTGGAGCGCCCTCCAGGGGGCTCGGGAGCAGTACTTC. Encoded protein: CAWSALQGAREQYF.

J is TRBJ2-7 and V is TRBV5-1; perhaps TRBD2 as D (6 bases). CDR1 is SGHRS, CDR2 YFSETQ, per germline. Trimming removed 0 bases from V and 5 bases from J, with 12 bases in between. The CDR3 extends over 14 amino acids. CDR3 protein: CASSLGQGGNEQYF. CDR3 DNA: TGCGCCAGCAGCTTGGGGCAGGGAGGCAACGAGCAGTACTTC.

V and J are TRBV4-1 and TRBJ2-4; a possible D gene is TRBD1 (6 bases). There are 17 residues in the CDR3. Germline assignment: CDR1 MGHRA and CDR2 YSYEKL. V was pared by 0 bases and J by 4 bases, with 16 bases between. CDR3 bases: TGCGCCAGCAGCCAAGAGGGCAGGGGAACGCCAAAAAACATTCAGTACTTC. It translates to CASSQEGRGTPKNIQYF.

This chain joins TRBV2 and TRBJ2-7; perhaps TRBD2 as D (6 bases). The ends were cut back, 3 bases at V and 0 bases at J, with 9 bases in the middle. From germline, CDR1 is SNHLY and CDR2 FYNNEI. This CDR3 comprises 14 residues. The CDR3 DNA is TGTGCCAGCAGTGACGCGGGGTTCTCCTACGAGCAGTACTTC. As protein: CASSDAGFSYEQYF.

The chain joins TRBV11-3 to TRBJ1-1; TRBD1 might be the D (6 bases). From germline, CDR1 is SGHNT and CDR2 YENEEA. V was cut by 4 bases and J by 0 bases, with 9 bases left in between. The CDR3 runs 14 residues. CDR3 region: CASSWGHVNTEAFF. In nucleotides, the CDR3 is TGTGCCAGCAGCTGGGGACACGTGAACACTGAAGCTTTCTTT. The full variable domain, rest sourced from reference TRBV11-3 and TRBJ1-1, is EAGVVQSPRYKIIEKKQPVAFWCNPISGHNTLYWYLQNLGQGPELLIRYENEEAVDDSQLPKDRFSAERLKGVDSTLKIQPAELGDSAVYLCASSWGHVNTEAFFGQGTRLTVV.

This clone has only a few counts. This chain joins TRBV19 and TRBJ2-7; 8 nucleotides agree with TRBD1. With 3 bases clipped from V and 1 base from J, the junction kept 8 bases outside the gene matches. In germline, CDR1 is LNHDA, CDR2 SQIVND (reference sequence). The CDR3 runs to 16 residues. DNA of the CDR3: TGTGCCAGTAGTATTGGGGGAGGACAGGGATCCTACGAGCAGTACTTC. Amino acid sequence: CASSIGGGQGSYEQYF.

This clone was counted only a few times. V usage is TRBV11-3 and J usage is TRBJ2-2; 7 nucleotides line up with TRBD1. The CDR3 is 17 amino acids. The J segment lost 1 base and the V segment lost 2 bases, leaving 7 bases of the junction unmatched. The germline V gene has CDR1 SGHNT and CDR2 YENEEA. CDR3 residues: CASSLKWDSLNTGELFF. DNA of the CDR3: TGTGCCAGCAGCTTAAAATGGGACAGTCTGAACACCGGGGAGCTGTTTTTT.

The rearrangement joins TRBV6-6 to TRBJ2-1, with D perhaps TRBD2 (5 bases). The CDR3 covers 13 residues. With 6 bases removed from V and 5 bases from J, the gap between germline ends came to 11 bases. Per germline, CDR1 MNHNY and CDR2 SVGAGI (reference sequence). The CDR3 DNA sequence: TGTGCCAGCAGGTACCCCGGGGACAATGAGCAGTTCTTC. Translation: CASRYPGDNEQFF.